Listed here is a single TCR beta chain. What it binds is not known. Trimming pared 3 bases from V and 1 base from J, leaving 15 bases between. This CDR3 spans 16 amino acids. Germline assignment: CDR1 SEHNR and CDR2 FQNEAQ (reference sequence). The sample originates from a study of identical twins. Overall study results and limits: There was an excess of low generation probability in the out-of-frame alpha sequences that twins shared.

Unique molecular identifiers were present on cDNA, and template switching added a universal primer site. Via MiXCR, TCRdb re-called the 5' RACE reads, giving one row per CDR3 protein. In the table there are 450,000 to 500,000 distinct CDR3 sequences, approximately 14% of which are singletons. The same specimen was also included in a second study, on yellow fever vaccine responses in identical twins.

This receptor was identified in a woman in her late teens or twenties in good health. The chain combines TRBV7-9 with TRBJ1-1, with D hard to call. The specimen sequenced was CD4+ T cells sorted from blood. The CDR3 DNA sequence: TGTGCCAGCAGCTTCCGGGCCCAGGCTACGAACACTGAAGCTTTCTTT. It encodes CASSFRAQATNTEAFF.